This T cell receptor (beta chain) appears in the sequencing data of a study of blood T cell repertoires in COVID-19. Study details: COVID-19 samples, acute and convalescent, were from the United States, Italy and Spain. Nucleic acid was either cDNA or gDNA, and it came from T cells, B-cell-depleted T cells, or PBMCs.

Data came from immunoSEQ multiplex PCR; TCRdb stores just in-frame clones and leaves some out. There are around 140,000 clones in the sample; over 75% occur only once, and approximately 2% lies in the top ten. The germline V gene encodes CDR1 SGHRS and CDR2 YFSETQ. Trimming took off 6 bases at V and 1 base at J, with 13 bases between the two ends. This CDR3 has 14 residues. The sequencing sample was made of peripheral blood. The TCR comes from a man aged 65 to 85 with active COVID-19. The rearrangement links TRBV5-1 to TRBJ2-5; no clear D gene. CDR3 bases: TGCGCCAGCAAACTTTCTCCTTCCCAAGAGACCCAGTACTTC. It encodes CASKLSPSQETQYF.